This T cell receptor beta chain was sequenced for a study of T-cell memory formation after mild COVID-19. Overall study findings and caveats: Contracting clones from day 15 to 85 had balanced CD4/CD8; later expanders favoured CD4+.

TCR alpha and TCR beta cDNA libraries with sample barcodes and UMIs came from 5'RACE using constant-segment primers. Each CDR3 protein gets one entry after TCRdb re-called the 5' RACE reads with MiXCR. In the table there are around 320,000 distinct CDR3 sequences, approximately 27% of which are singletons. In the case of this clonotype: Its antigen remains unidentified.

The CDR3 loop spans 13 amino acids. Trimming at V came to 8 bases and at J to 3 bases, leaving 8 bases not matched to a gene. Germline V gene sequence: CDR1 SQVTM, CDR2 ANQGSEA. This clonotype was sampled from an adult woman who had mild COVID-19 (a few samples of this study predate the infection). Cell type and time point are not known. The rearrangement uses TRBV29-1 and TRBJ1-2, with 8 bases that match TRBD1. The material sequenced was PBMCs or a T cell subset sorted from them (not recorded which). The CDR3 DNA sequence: TGCAGCCCCCGGACAGGGTGGGACTATGGCTACACCTTC. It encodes CSPRTGWDYGYTF.